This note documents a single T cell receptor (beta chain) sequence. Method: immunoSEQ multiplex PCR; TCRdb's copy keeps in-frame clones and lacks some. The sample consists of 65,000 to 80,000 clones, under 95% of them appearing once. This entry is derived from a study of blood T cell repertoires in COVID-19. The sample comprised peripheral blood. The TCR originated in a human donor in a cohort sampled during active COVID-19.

CDR3 loop: CATSRDPGYGNTIYF. The DNA for the CDR3 is TGTGCCACCAGCAGAGATCCGGGGTATGGAAACACCATATATTTT. The chain combines TRBV15 with TRBJ1-3; no clear D. Trimming left V 0 bases short and J 3 bases short, with 9 bases between. Germline V gives CDR1 LNHNV, CDR2 YYDKDF (reference sequence). The CDR3 is 15 residues long.